This TCR beta chain is from a study of T cell changes during pregnancy in multiple sclerosis. Measured with immunoSEQ multiplex PCR; TCRdb has only the in-frame clones, and not every one. The data show under 50,000 clones, around nine tenths seen once. This specimen consisted of CD4+ T cells from peripheral blood mononuclear cells, obtained in the first trimester of pregnancy. The receptor comes from a female donor with multiple sclerosis, enrolled in a pregnancy study.

CDR3 nucleotides: TGTGCCAGCAGCTCCAGAGACACAGGGGGTAAGCAGCCCCAGCATTTT. This sequence encodes CASSSRDTGGKQPQHF. This rearrangement joins TRBV27 to TRBJ1-5; 8 bases align to TRBD1. The germline CDR1 and CDR2 sequences are MNHEY and SMNVEV (reference sequence). This CDR3 contains 16 residues. The ends lost 6 bases at V and 7 bases at J; junction bases unmatched: 14.